This T cell receptor (beta chain) was observed in a study of long-term antiretroviral therapy in people with HIV. Between the trimmed V and J ends, which lost 3 bases and 3 bases, there was a span of 7 bases. Germline assignment: CDR1 SGDLS and CDR2 YYNGEE. The CDR3 covers 12 residues. Assay version v3.0 of immunoSEQ was used, and it was run at survey level. The data were produced by immunoSEQ multiplex PCR, yet TCRdb's version contains in-frame clones alone and is incomplete. Of about 35,000 clones listed, 80% to 90% are singletons. The receptor was isolated from a man aged 18 to 29 with HIV. V and J are TRBV9 and TRBJ2-7; no clear D. The sequences come from unsorted PBMCs, collected 0.3 years after starting antiretroviral therapy. In DNA form, the CDR3 reads TGTGCCAGCAGCGGAAGAGACTACGAGCAGTACTTC. Protein product: CASSGRDYEQYF.